The present entry profiles one T cell receptor (beta chain) with its context. Antigen unknown. This sample is part of a study of cytomegalovirus exposure and HLA in healthy donors. The ends lost 4 bases at V and 5 bases at J; junction bases unmatched: 5. CDR1 SNHLY and CDR2 FYNNEI come from the germline V gene. The CDR3 is 15 residues long. The PCR had 60 Vbeta and 13 Jbeta primers. Produced via immunoSEQ multiplex PCR; TCRdb's table is partial and in-frame only. Found here are fewer than 200,000 clones, roughly 70% of them singletons; the top ten hold around 1.5%. Study outcomes and limitations: There was a cluster of highly shared sequence variants that was likely a sequencing artifact.

Healthy bone marrow donors formed the donor group. The rearrangement joins TRBV2 to TRBJ2-5; 12 bases map to TRBD1. The TCR was taken from a girl aged 5 to 17 in good health and CMV-seronegative. Sequencing was carried out using PBMCs. Here the CDR3 reads CASSVGTGGWETQYF. Written as DNA, the CDR3 is TGTGCCAGCAGTGTGGGGACAGGGGGCTGGGAGACCCAGTACTTC.